Following are 10 T cell receptor beta chains from one sample sequenced in a study of beta chain features in type 1 diabetes. Every bit of the isolated RNA underwent reverse transcription, so sequencing read expressed TCRB transcripts. The protocol was immunoSEQ multiplex PCR, while the TCRdb copy is restricted to in-frame clones and leaves out a portion. The data hold under 900,000 clones, with about a sixth observed a single time. Material for sequencing was naive CD4+ T cells from blood. Receptors originate from a woman between 18 and 30 years old in good health.

V usage is TRBV6-1 and J usage is TRBJ2-7; 9 bases line up with TRBD2. Germline V gene lookup returns CDR1 MNHNS and CDR2 SASEGT. V trimming: 5 bases; J trimming: 3 bases; junction bases outside the gene matches: 8. CDR3 length: 15 residues. The CDR3 region is CASSRSTSGFYEQYF. The CDR3 nucleotides are TGTGCCAGCAGTCGTTCGACTAGCGGATTCTACGAGCAGTACTTC.

J is TRBJ2-1 and V is TRBV20-1; D is unresolved. Germline lookup yields CDR1 DFQATT and CDR2 SNEGSKA (reference sequence). V was pared by 8 bases and J by 6 bases, with 11 bases between. This CDR3 contains 11 residues. CDR3 in DNA: TGCAGTTCTCGCAAGGCCAATGAGCAGTTCTTC. This gives the protein CSSRKANEQFF.

The gene calls are TRBV6-1 and TRBJ1-1; D call uncertain. The V end lost 4 bases, the J end lost 1 base, and 7 bases lay between the germline ends. The germline V gene has CDR1 MNHNS and CDR2 SASEGT. This CDR3 region has 13 residues. The CDR3 DNA reads TGTGCCAGCAGTGTTTGGTGGAACACTGAAGCTTTCTTT. It codes for CASSVWWNTEAFF.

This chain links TRBV2 with TRBJ2-1; no reliable D call. The ends were cut back, 6 bases at V and 9 bases at J, with 9 bases in the middle. Germline CDR1 and CDR2: SNHLY and FYNNEI. The CDR3 covers 11 residues. CDR3 DNA sequence: TGTGCCAGCAGGTATGCGAGTGAGCAGTTCTTC. It encodes CASRYASEQFF.

This clone showed up just a few times. The chain joins TRBV28 to TRBJ2-1; 10 nucleotides align to TRBD2. Losses at the gene ends were 5 bases for V and 0 bases for J; bases not matched to a gene: 10. CDR3 size: 18 residues. Germline V CDR1 and CDR2: MDHEN, SYDVKM. The CDR3 region has the DNA TGTGCCAGCAGTACGCTAGCGGGAGATTCTGGCTCCTACAATGAGCAGTTCTTC. It encodes CASSTLAGDSGSYNEQFF.

Only a few counts were recorded for this clone. V usage is TRBV7-9 and J usage is TRBJ2-7; D may match TRBD1 or TRBD2 (5 bases each). The CDR3 sequence is 13 residues long. Per the germline V gene, CDR1 is SEHNR and CDR2 is FQNEAQ (reference sequence). V lost 5 bases to trimming and J lost 7 bases, with 15 bases between them. The CDR3 sequence: CASSRDAPREQYF. The DNA of the CDR3 is TGTGCCAGCAGCAGGGACGCGCCTCGGGAGCAGTACTTC.

This clone was counted a few times. CDR3 sequence reads: CASKSYGYTF. The DNA for the CDR3 is TGTGCCAGTAAGAGCTATGGCTACACCTTC. The chain is built from TRBV28 and TRBJ1-2; unclear D gene. V lost 9 bases, J lost 4 bases, and 6 bases lay in between. CDR1 is MDHEN, CDR2 SYDVKM, per germline. This CDR3 has 10 residues.

This rearrangement joins TRBV2 to TRBJ2-5; D remains ambiguous. In germline, CDR1 is SNHLY, CDR2 FYNNEI. This CDR3 comprises 10 residues. V was clipped by 9 bases and J by 2 bases, with 4 bases between them. The CDR3 DNA sequence: TGTGCCAGAGGGCAAGAGACCCAGTACTTC. It yields the protein CARGQETQYF.

The chain carries TRBV4-2 and TRBJ2-1, with 9 bases identical to TRBD1. The CDR3 is made up of 15 amino acids. Germline values: CDR1 LGHNA, CDR2 YNFKEQ. The V segment lost 0 bases and the J segment 8 bases; nucleotides outside the gene matches: 5. CDR3 region: CASSQEAQGAYEQFF. The CDR3 DNA reads TGTGCCAGCAGCCAAGAGGCACAGGGGGCATATGAGCAGTTCTTC.

CDR3 sequence: CASSQDFGRGAYNEQFF. CDR3 sequence (DNA): TGTGCCAGCAGCCAAGATTTCGGACGGGGGGCCTACAATGAGCAGTTCTTC. The chain joins TRBV4-2 to TRBJ2-1; 7 positions agree with TRBD2. V was clipped by 0 bases and J by 2 bases; unmatched bases: 7. This CDR3 contains 17 residues. Germline V gene data show CDR1 as LGHNA and CDR2 as YNFKEQ.